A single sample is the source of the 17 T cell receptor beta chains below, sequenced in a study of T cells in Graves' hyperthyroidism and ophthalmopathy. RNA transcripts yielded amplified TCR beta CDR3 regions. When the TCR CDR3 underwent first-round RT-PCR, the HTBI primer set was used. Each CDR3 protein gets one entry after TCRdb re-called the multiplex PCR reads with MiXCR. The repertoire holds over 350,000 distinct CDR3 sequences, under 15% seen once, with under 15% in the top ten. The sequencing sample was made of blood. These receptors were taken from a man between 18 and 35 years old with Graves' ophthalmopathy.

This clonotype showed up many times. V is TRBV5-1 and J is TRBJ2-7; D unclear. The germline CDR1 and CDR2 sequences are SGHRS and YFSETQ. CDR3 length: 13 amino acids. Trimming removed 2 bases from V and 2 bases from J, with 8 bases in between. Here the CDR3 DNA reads TGCGCCAGCAGCTTCCAGGAAGCCTACGAGCAGTACTTC. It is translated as CASSFQEAYEQYF.

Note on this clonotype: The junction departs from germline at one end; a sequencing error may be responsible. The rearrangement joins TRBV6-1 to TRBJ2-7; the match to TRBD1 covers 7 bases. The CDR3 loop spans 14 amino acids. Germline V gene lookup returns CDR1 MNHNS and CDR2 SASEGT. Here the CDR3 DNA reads TGTGCCGGCAGCACCCCGGGACAGCCTTACGAGCAGTACTTC. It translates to CAGSTPGQPYEQYF.

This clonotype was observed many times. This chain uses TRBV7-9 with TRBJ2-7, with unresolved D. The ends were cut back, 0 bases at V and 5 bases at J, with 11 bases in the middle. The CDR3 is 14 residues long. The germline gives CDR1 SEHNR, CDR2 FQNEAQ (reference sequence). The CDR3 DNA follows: TGTGCCAGCAGCTTAGCGCTGGCCCCCCACGAGCAGTACTTC. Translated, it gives CASSLALAPHEQYF. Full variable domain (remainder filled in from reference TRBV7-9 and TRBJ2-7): DTGVSQNPRHKITKRGQNVTFRCDPISEHNRLYWYRQTLGQGPEFLTYFQNEAQLEKSRLLSDRFSAERPKGSFSTLEIQRTEQGDSAMYLCASSLALAPHEQYFGPGTRLTVT.

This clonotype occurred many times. The CDR3 DNA reads as TGTGCCAGCAGCTTAGAGAAGACATTCTCCTACGAGCAGTACTTC. Translation gives CASSLEKTFSYEQYF. V usage is TRBV7-9 and J usage is TRBJ2-7, with D unclear. CDR1 and CDR2 (germline): SEHNR, FQNEAQ (reference sequence). The CDR3 spans 15 residues. V lost 1 base, J lost 0 bases, and 10 bases lay in between. The full variable domain, in which reference TRBV7-9 and TRBJ2-7 provide the parts outside the CDR3, is DTGVSQNPRHKITKRGQNVTFRCDPISEHNRLYWYRQTLGQGPEFLTYFQNEAQLEKSRLLSDRFSAERPKGSFSTLEIQRTEQGDSAMYLCASSLEKTFSYEQYFGPGTRLTVT.

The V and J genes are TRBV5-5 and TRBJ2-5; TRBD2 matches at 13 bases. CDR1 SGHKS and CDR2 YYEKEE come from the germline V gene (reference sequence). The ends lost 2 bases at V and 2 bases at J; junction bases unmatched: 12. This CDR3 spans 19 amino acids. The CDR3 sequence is CASSFGPGTSGDQQETQYF. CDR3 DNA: TGTGCCAGCAGCTTCGGACCCGGGACTAGCGGGGACCAACAAGAGACCCAGTACTTC. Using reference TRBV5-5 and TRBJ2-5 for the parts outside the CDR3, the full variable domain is DAGVTQSPTHLIKTRGQQVTLRCSPISGHKSVSWYQQVLGQGPQFIFQYYEKEERGRGNFPDRFSARQFPNYSSELNVNALLLGDSALYLCASSFGPGTSGDQQETQYFGPGTRLLVL.

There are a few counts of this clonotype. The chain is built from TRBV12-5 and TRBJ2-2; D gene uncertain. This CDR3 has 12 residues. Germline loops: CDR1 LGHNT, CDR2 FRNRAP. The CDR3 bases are TGTGGGGTAATGTCAGGTGACGGGGAGCTGTTTTTT. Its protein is CGVMSGDGELFF.

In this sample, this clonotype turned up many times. The CDR3 DNA reads as TGCAGCGTCGTACCCCCAGACCGGACGACCTACGAGCAGTACTTC. Protein sequence: CSVVPPDRTTYEQYF. The chain joins TRBV29-1 to TRBJ2-7, with no clear D. Germline CDR1 and CDR2: SQVTM and ANQGSEA. CDR3 length equals 15 residues. The V and J ends lost 6 bases and 2 bases respectively, with 20 bases between them.

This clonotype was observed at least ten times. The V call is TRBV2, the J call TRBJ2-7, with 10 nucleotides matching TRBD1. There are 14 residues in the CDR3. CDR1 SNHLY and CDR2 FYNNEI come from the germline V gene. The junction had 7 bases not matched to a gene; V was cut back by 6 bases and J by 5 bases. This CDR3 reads CASRRTGTGDEQYF. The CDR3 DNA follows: TGTGCCAGCAGAAGAACCGGGACAGGGGACGAGCAGTACTTC.

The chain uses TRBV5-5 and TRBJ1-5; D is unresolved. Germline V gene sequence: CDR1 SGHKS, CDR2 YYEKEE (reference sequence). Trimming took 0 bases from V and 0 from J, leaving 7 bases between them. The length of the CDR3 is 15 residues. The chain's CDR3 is CASSLAAHSNQPQHF. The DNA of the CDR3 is TGTGCCAGCAGCTTGGCTGCACATAGCAATCAGCCCCAGCATTTT. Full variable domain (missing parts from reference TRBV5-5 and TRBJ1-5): DAGVTQSPTHLIKTRGQQVTLRCSPISGHKSVSWYQQVLGQGPQFIFQYYEKEERGRGNFPDRFSARQFPNYSSELNVNALLLGDSALYLCASSLAAHSNQPQHFGDGTRLSIL.

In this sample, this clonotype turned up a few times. The CDR3 nucleotides are TGTGCCAGCAGTTTAAACAGGGGTACAGATACGCAGTATTTT. Its translation: CASSLNRGTDTQYF. The chain employs TRBV12-3 or TRBV12-4 and TRBJ2-3; TRBD1 agrees at 7 bases. V lost 2 bases to trimming and J lost 3 bases; unmatched junction nucleotides: 2. The CDR3 loop spans 14 amino acids.

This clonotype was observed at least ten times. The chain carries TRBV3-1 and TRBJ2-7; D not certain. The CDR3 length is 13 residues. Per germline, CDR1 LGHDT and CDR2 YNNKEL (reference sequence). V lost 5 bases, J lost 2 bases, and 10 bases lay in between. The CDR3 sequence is CASSLGLTYEQYF. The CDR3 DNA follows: TGTGCCAGCAGCTTAGGGCTTACCTACGAGCAGTACTTC.

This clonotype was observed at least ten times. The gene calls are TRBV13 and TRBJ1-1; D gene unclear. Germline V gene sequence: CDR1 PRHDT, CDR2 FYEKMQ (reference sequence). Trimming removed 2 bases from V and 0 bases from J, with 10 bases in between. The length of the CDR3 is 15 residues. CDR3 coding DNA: TGTGCCAGCAGCTTACGAACAGAACTGAACACTGAAGCTTTCTTT. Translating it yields CASSLRTELNTEAFF.

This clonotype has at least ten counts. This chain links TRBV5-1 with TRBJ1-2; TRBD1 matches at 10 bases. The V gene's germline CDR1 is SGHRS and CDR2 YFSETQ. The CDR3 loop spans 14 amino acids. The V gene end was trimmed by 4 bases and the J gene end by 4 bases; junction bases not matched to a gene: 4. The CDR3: CASSQDRGFYGYTF. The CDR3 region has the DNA TGCGCCAGCAGCCAGGACAGGGGGTTCTATGGCTACACCTTC. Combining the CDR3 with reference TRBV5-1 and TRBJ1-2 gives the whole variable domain KAGVTQTPRYLIKTRGQQVTLSCSPISGHRSVSWYQQTPGQGLQFLFEYFSETQRNKGNFPGRFSGRQFSNSRSEMNVSTLELGDSALYLCASSQDRGFYGYTFGSGTRLTVV.

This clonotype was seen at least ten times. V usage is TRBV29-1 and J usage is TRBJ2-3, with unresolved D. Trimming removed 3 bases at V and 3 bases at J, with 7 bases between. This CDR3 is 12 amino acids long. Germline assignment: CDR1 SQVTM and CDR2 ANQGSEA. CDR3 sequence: CSVDSGTDTQYF. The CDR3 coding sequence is TGCAGCGTTGATTCCGGGACAGATACGCAGTATTTT.

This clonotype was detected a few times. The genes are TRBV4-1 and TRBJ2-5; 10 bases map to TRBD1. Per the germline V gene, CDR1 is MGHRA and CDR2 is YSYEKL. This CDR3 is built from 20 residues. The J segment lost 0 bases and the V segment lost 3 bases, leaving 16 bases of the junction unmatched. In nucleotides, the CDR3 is TGCGCCAGCAGCCATCCGGGACAGGGGACTTTAGAGACCTACCAAGAGACCCAGTACTTC. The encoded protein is CASSHPGQGTLETYQETQYF.

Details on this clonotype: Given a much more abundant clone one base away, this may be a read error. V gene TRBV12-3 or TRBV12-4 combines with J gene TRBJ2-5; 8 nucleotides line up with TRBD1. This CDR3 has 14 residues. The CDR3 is CAGSSSGGGETQYF. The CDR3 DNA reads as TGTGCCGGCAGTTCATCAGGGGGCGGCGAGACCCAGTACTTC.

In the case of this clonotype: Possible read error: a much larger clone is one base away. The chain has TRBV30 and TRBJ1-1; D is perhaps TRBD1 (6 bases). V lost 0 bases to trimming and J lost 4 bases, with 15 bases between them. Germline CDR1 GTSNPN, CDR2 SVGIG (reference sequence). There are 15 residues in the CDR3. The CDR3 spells CAWSVQSIGGTEAFF. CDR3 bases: TGTGCCTGGAGTGTACAGTCAATAGGGGGCACTGAAGCTTTCTTT. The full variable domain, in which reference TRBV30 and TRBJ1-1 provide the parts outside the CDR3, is SQTIHQWPATLVQPVGSPLSLECTVEGTSNPNLYWYRQAAGRGLQLLFYSVGIGQISSEVPQNLSASRPQDRQFILSSKKLLLSDSGFYLCAWSVQSIGGTEAFFGQGTRLTVV.